This T cell receptor (beta chain) was captured in a study of OX40 agonist ivuxolimab in advanced cancers. Across the study: The patients received agonistic anti-OX40 (CD134) antibody ivuxolimab. Anti-PD-1, anti-PD-L1 or anti-CTLA-4 therapy given earlier was allowed, and roughly 40% had some.

Profiling relied on immunoSEQ multiplex PCR, and the TCRdb table lists in-frame clones only, not all of them. The sample holds 35,000 to 40,000 clones; roughly 82% are singletons and the top ten take 7.6%. Per the germline V gene, CDR1 is SQVTM and CDR2 is ANQGSEA. V lost 1 base and J lost 3; bases outside the gene matches: 7. This CDR3 has 18 residues. The chain combines TRBV29-1 with TRBJ2-2; 14 bases line up with TRBD2. This clonotype was obtained from an adult with an advanced solid tumor such as melanoma, head and neck, liver or kidney cancer. The sample in question was CD4+ or CD8+ T cells sorted from blood, obtained in a trial of the OX40 agonist ivuxolimab. CDR3 residues: CSVEVGTSGRRDTGELFF. DNA for the CDR3: TGCAGCGTTGAAGTCGGGACTAGCGGGAGACGCGACACCGGGGAGCTGTTTTTT.